This T cell receptor beta chain was captured by sequencing in a study of blood T cells in healthy people across ages. Per germline, CDR1 DFQATT and CDR2 SNEGSKA (reference sequence). CDR3 length: 13 residues. Isolated per sample were at least 6 million PBMCs. A second PCR of about 7 to 12 cycles used a sample-barcoded 5' primer and a J-beta primer mix. TCRdb fed the 5' RACE reads into MiXCR, producing one record per CDR3 protein. Of 1,300,000 or so distinct CDR3 sequences listed, 59% are singletons. Findings of the study overall: Underestimates were what the diversity estimates from one million T cells were considered to be. Per-million-T-cell TCR beta diversity fell roughly linearly with age.

This clonotype was detected a few times. Its antigen remains unknown. The gene calls are TRBV20-1 and TRBJ2-4; 8 nucleotides match TRBD1. TRBJ2-7 matches the DNA end more closely, so the J call is doubtful. The TCR originated in a man aged 18 to 35 in good health. The sample comprised blood. CDR3: CSAPGTGHYEQYF. CDR3 nucleotide sequence: TGCAGTGCTCCTGGGACAGGACACTACGAGCAGTACTTC.